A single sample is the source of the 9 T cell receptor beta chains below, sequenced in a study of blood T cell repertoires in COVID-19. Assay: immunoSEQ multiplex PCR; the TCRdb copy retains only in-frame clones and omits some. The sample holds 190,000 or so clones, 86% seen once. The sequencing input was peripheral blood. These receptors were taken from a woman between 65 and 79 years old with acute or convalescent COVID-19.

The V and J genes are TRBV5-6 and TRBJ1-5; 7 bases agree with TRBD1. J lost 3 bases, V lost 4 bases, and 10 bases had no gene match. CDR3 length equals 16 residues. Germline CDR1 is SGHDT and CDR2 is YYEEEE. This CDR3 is CASSAWDRPNNQPQHF. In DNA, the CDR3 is TGTGCCAGCAGCGCCTGGGACAGACCAAACAATCAGCCCCAGCATTTT.

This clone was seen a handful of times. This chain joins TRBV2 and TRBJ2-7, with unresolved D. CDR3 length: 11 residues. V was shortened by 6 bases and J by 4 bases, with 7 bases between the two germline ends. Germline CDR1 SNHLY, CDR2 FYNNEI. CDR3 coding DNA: TGTGCCAGCAGGCCGAGTTACGAGCAGTACTTC. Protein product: CASRPSYEQYF.

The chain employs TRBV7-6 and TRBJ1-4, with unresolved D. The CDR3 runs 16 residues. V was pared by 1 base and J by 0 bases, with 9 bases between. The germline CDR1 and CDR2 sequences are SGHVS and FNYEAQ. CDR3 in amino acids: CASSLGSLATNEKLFF. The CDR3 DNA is TGTGCCAGCAGCTTAGGTAGCCTTGCAACTAATGAAAAACTGTTTTTT.

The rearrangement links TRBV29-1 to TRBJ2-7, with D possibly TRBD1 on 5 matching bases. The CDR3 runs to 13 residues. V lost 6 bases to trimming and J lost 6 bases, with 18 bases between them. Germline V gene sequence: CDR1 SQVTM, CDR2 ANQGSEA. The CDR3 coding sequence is TGCAGCGTGAGATACCAGGGTAATGGCGAGCAGTACTTC. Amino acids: CSVRYQGNGEQYF.

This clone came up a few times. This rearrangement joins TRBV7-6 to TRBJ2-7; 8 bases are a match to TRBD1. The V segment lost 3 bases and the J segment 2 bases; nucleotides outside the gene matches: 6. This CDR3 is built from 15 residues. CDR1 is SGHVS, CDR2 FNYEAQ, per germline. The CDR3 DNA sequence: TGTGCCAGCAGCTTTGCAGGGGGCGGACCCTACGAGCAGTACTTC. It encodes CASSFAGGGPYEQYF.

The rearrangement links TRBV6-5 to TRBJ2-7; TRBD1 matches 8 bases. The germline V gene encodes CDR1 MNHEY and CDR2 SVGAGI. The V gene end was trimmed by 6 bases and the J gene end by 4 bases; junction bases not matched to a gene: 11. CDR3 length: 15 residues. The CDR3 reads CASRTAGGSGYEQYF. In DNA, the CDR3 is TGTGCCAGCAGGACCGCAGGGGGCAGTGGGTACGAGCAGTACTTC.

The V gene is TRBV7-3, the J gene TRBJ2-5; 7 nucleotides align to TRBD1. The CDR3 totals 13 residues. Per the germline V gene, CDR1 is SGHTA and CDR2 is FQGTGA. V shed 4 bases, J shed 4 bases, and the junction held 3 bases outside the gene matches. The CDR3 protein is CASSSQGVETQYF. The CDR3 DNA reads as TGTGCCAGCAGCTCCCAGGGGGTAGAGACCCAGTACTTC. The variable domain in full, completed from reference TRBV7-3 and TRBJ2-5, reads GAGVSQTPSNKVTEKGKYVELRCDPISGHTALYWYRQSLGQGPEFLIYFQGTGAADDSGLPNDRFFAVRPEGSVSTLKIQRTERGDSAVYLCASSSQGVETQYFGPGTRLLVL.

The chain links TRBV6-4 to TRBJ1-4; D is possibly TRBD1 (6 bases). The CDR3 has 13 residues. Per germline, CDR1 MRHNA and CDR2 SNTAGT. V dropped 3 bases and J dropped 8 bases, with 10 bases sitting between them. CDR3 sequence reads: CASSEQGGEKLFF. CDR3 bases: TGTGCCAGCAGTGAACAGGGCGGGGAAAAACTGTTTTTT.

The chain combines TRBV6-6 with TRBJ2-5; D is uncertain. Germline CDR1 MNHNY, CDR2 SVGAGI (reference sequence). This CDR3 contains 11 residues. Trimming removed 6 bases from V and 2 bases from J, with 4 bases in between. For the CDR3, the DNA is TGTGCCAGCAGCCAACAAGAGACCCAGTACTTC. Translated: CASSQQETQYF.